What follows is one T cell receptor beta chain and its context. Unmatched junction bases numbered 11, after V lost 4 bases and J lost 5 bases. Germline values: CDR1 SGHRS, CDR2 YFSETQ. The CDR3 runs to 15 residues. This specimen belongs to a study of shared T cell receptors in the human thymus. The protocol was immunoSEQ multiplex PCR, while the TCRdb copy is restricted to in-frame clones and leaves out a portion. The data show about 610,000 clones, around nine tenths seen once. This sample was also put to use in a study of human thymus T cells. That investigation notes: Obtained as resections during corrective heart surgery, the thymus tissue was then studied. V and J genes seemed to be used with bias in thymic and blood repertoires. Thymic repertoires overlap heavily among unrelated individuals, related research has reported.

The source material was thymocytes. This clonotype was sampled from a boy under three years old with a congenital heart defect. The chain employs TRBV5-1 and TRBJ2-7, with 8 bases aligning to TRBD1. CDR3 sequence: CASSPGGQGANEQYF. The DNA for the CDR3 is TGCGCCAGCAGCCCAGGGGGCCAGGGAGCAAACGAGCAGTACTTC.